This passage covers 20 T cell receptor beta chains from one sample sequenced in a study of breast tumors, draining lymph nodes, adjacent tissues (dated by TCRdb to 2016 to 2018). Lymph node samples came from the axillary draining lymph nodes of breast cancer patients. The protocol used for the library was multiplex PCR. The reads were generated on an Illumina HiSeq 2000. In TCRdb, the public reads were trimmed at Q25 with fastp and aligned with MiXCR, with productive beta chains retained. CDR3 protein sequences are deduplicated, and each keeps its most common genes and DNA. A total of 85,000 to 130,000 distinct CDR3 sequences appear in this sample, around 30% of them only once. Of the sample, approximately 5.4% falls within the top ten clones. The sample consisted of axillary lymph node tissue. The receptors stem from a female donor with breast cancer. Some clones in this sample may be carry-over from other donors' samples.

There are many counts of this clonotype. The chain links TRBV15 to TRBJ2-5; D possibly corresponds to TRBD2 (5 bases). V was cut by 5 bases and J by 1 base, with 11 bases left in between. The CDR3 covers 14 residues. Germline CDR1 is LNHNV and CDR2 is YYDKDF (reference sequence). This CDR3 is CATSFGLAQETQYF. CDR3 nucleotides: TGTGCCACCAGCTTCGGACTGGCCCAAGAGACCCAGTACTTC. The whole variable domain, remainder taken from reference TRBV15 and TRBJ2-5, is DAMVIQNPRYQVTQFGKPVTLSCSQTLNHNVMYWYQQKSSQAPKLLFHYYDKDFNNEADTPDNFQSRRPNTSFCFLDIRSPGLGDTAMYLCATSFGLAQETQYFGPGTRLLVL.

This clonotype occurred many times. J is TRBJ2-2 and V is TRBV5-1, with TRBD1 identical over 8 bases. This CDR3 region has 15 residues. CDR1 SGHRS and CDR2 YFSETQ come from the germline V gene. Unmatched junction bases numbered 1, after V lost 0 bases and J lost 3 bases. Here the CDR3 reads CASSLGQGYTGELFF. DNA of the CDR3: TGCGCCAGCAGCTTGGGACAGGGGTACACCGGGGAGCTGTTTTTT.

The sample holds a few counts of this clonotype. The chain is built from TRBV28 and TRBJ2-1; D is possibly TRBD1 (6 bases). Trimming removed 0 bases at V and 1 base at J, with 16 bases between. This CDR3 contains 18 residues. Germline assignment: CDR1 MDHEN and CDR2 SYDVKM. The CDR3 sequence: CASSLWQGLAGSYNEQFF. The CDR3 region has the DNA TGTGCCAGCAGTTTATGGCAGGGGTTGGCAGGGTCCTACAATGAGCAGTTCTTC.

This clonotype showed up many times. The chain employs TRBV7-2 and TRBJ1-5; D gene unclear. Trimming pared 8 bases from V and 3 bases from J, leaving 11 bases between. The CDR3 runs 13 residues. In germline, CDR1 is SGHTA, CDR2 FQGNSA. In DNA form, the CDR3 reads TGTGCCAGCGGGAAACATGCCAATCAGCCCCAGCATTTT. It specifies CASGKHANQPQHF.

This clonotype was recorded a few times. A much larger clone lies one base from this, so it may be a read error. This chain links TRBV12-3 or TRBV12-4 with TRBJ2-7; maybe TRBD1 (6 bases). CDR3 length equals 15 residues. The V gene lost 3 bases and the J gene lost 2 bases, with 14 bases spanning the gap. The CDR3 coding sequence is TGTGCCAGCAGTTTCTGGGGACATACGACCTACGAGCAGTACTTC. It encodes CASSFWGHTTYEQYF.

This clonotype was found many times. V is TRBV10-3 and J is TRBJ1-5, with D possibly TRBD1 on 5 matching bases. V was shortened by 0 bases and J by 5 bases, with 11 bases between the two germline ends. This CDR3 is built from 15 residues. Germline CDR1 and CDR2: ENHRY and SYGVKD. CDR3 region: CAISESRMGDQPQHF. CDR3 sequence (DNA): TGTGCCATCAGTGAGTCGAGAATGGGGGATCAGCCCCAGCATTTT.

This clonotype showed up many times. This clone may be a read error of a much larger clone one base away. The V call is TRBV7-2, the J call TRBJ2-3, with a possible D match to TRBD2 (5 bases). This CDR3 has 15 amino acids. From germline, CDR1 is SGHTA and CDR2 FQGNSA. CDR3 bases: TGTGCCGGCAGCCCACACTACCCGGGGACAGATACGCAGTATTTT. This translates into CAGSPHYPGTDTQYF.

Many counts were recorded for this clonotype. The chain carries TRBV11-2 and TRBJ1-6; a possible D gene is TRBD1 (5 bases). The germline CDR1 and CDR2 sequences are SGHAT and FQNNGV. Trimming left V 1 base short and J 11 bases short, with 18 bases between. The CDR3 is made up of 16 amino acids. CDR3 nucleotide sequence: TGTGCCAGCAGCTTAGTCGGCTCGGGGGTTCGAGCACCCCTCCACTTT. It is translated as CASSLVGSGVRAPLHF.

In this sample, this clonotype turned up many times. This chain joins TRBV5-8 and TRBJ2-3; TRBD1 matches at 7 bases. The CDR3 totals 13 residues. Losses at the gene ends were 4 bases for V and 1 base for J; bases not matched to a gene: 0. Per the germline V gene, CDR1 is SGHTS and CDR2 is YDEGEE. The CDR3 sequence is CASSGTGTDTQYF. In DNA form, the CDR3 reads TGTGCCAGCAGCGGGACAGGCACAGATACGCAGTATTTT.

This clonotype was counted many times. The rearrangement links TRBV5-1 to TRBJ1-6; 7 bases map to TRBD1. This CDR3 spans 15 amino acids. The trim removed 0 bases at V and 10 bases at J, leaving 7 bases unmatched. Germline V gene data show CDR1 as SGHRS and CDR2 as YFSETQ. CDR3 DNA: TGCGCCAGCAGCTTGGCAACAGGGGTTCGATCACCCCTCCACTTT. Protein product: CASSLATGVRSPLHF. The full variable domain, rest sourced from reference TRBV5-1 and TRBJ1-6, is KAGVTQTPRYLIKTRGQQVTLSCSPISGHRSVSWYQQTPGQGLQFLFEYFSETQRNKGNFPGRFSGRQFSNSRSEMNVSTLELGDSALYLCASSLATGVRSPLHFGNGTRLTVT.

The table lists this clonotype with many counts. V gene TRBV6-5 combines with J gene TRBJ1-2, with D perhaps TRBD1 (5 bases). In germline, CDR1 is MNHEY, CDR2 SVGAGI. This CDR3 has 15 amino acids. The V and J ends lost 6 bases and 8 bases respectively, with 22 bases between them. The CDR3 here is CASRNDRATWGGYTF. In DNA form, the CDR3 reads TGTGCCAGCAGAAACGACAGAGCAACCTGGGGAGGCTACACCTTC.

This clonotype was detected many times. A much larger clone differs from this one at a single base, so this may be a read error. The chain has TRBV7-2 and TRBJ1-2, with 10 bases matching TRBD1. The CDR3 loop spans 19 amino acids. Per the germline V gene, CDR1 is SGHTA and CDR2 is FQGNSA. V was clipped by 5 bases and J by 5 bases; unmatched bases: 20. This CDR3 reads CASSLHLSVEGQGPYGYTF. As DNA, the CDR3 is TGTGCCAGCAGCCTCCATTTGTCGGTGGAGGGACAGGGGCCTTATGGCTACACCTTC. The full variable domain, completed using reference TRBV7-2 and TRBJ1-2, is GAGVSQSPSNKVTEKGKDVELRCDPISGHTALYWYRQSLGQGLEFLIYFQGNSAPDKSGLPSDRFSAERTGGSVSTLTIQRTQQEDSAVYLCASSLHLSVEGQGPYGYTFGSGTRLTVV.

This clonotype was seen only a few times. A read error may explain this, as a much larger clone is one base away. The J gene is TRBJ2-7, the V gene TRBV6-1, with 7 bases fitting TRBD1. The CDR3 is 15 residues long. The germline V gene encodes CDR1 MNHNS and CDR2 SASEGT. The V gene end was trimmed by 5 bases and the J gene end by 1 base; junction bases not matched to a gene: 8. The CDR3 DNA sequence: TGTGCCAGCAGTCCGACAGGGCAGTCGTCCTACGAGCAGTACTTC. Encoded protein: CASSPTGQSSYEQYF.

In its sample, this clonotype was seen many times. The chain couples TRBV7-2 to TRBJ2-3, with TRBD1 identical over 9 bases. Trimming took 5 bases from V and 5 from J; bases not matched to a gene: 8. The germline V gene has CDR1 SGHTA and CDR2 FQGNSA. The CDR3 contains 15 residues. Here the CDR3 reads CASSLSQGARDTQYF. The CDR3 nucleotides read TGTGCCAGCAGCCTATCACAGGGGGCGCGAGATACGCAGTATTTT.

The chain is built from TRBV11-2 and TRBJ1-4; TRBD1 is a possible D gene (5 bases). Germline CDR1 is SGHAT and CDR2 is FQNNGV. The CDR3 contains 14 residues. Trimming shortened V by 3 bases and J by 8 bases, and 13 bases separated the two germline ends. The CDR3 nucleotides read TGTGCCAGCAGCTTCGGAGGGGCGCGAGAAAAACTGTTTTTT. Its protein product is CASSFGGAREKLFF.

The chain combines TRBV11-1 with TRBJ1-1; D not resolved. Looked up from germline, CDR1 is SGHAT and CDR2 is FQDESV (reference sequence). The CDR3 extends over 14 amino acids. V was trimmed by 3 bases and J by 4 bases, leaving 12 bases between them. The CDR3 DNA reads as TGTGCCAGCAGCTTCCACGGATATAGCACTGAAGCTTTCTTT. Its translation: CASSFHGYSTEAFF.

For this clonotype: The CDR3 carries no conserved terminal phenylalanine or tryptophan, so it likely arises from a read error. The DNA is left out, because the CDR3 cannot be placed on it with certainty; the CDR3 is given as TCRdb lists it. V and J are TRBV19 and TRBJ1-1; the DNA was not used to check the table's D call, TRBD1. Termini included, the CDR3 measures 12 amino acids. From germline, CDR1 is LNHDA and CDR2 SQIVND (reference sequence). This CDR3 is CASSADTGASFS.

This clonotype appeared many times. This rearrangement joins TRBV5-8 to TRBJ2-1; D is unclear. V was cut by 0 bases and J by 6 bases, with 13 bases left in between. The germline gives CDR1 SGHTS, CDR2 YDEGEE. The CDR3 contains 15 residues. The CDR3, as DNA: TGTGCCAGCAGCTTGGGTGAATCCTCATTCAATGAGCAGTTCTTC. The encoded protein is CASSLGESSFNEQFF.

Comments on this clonotype: A read error may produce the germline difference seen at one junction end. The chain employs TRBV12-3 or TRBV12-4 and TRBJ1-5, with a weak D call TRBD1 (6 bases). The CDR3 extends over 15 amino acids. The CDR3, as DNA: TGTGCCAGCAGTCCGCACGGGGGGCAAAATCAGCCCCGGCATTTT. This translates into CASSPHGGQNQPRHF.

In its sample, this clonotype was seen many times. A much larger clone lies a single base off, so this may be a read error. The chain couples TRBV20-1 to TRBJ2-1, with D perhaps TRBD2 (6 bases). There are 12 residues in the CDR3. Germline V lookup: CDR1 DFQATT, CDR2 SNEGSKA (reference sequence). CDR3 amino acids: CSARRTSHEPFF. The CDR3 DNA follows: TGCAGTGCTAGAAGAACTAGCCATGAGCCGTTCTTC.